One and the same sample provided the 3 T cell receptor beta chains below, sequenced in a study of blood T cell repertoires in COVID-19. Assay used: immunoSEQ multiplex PCR; TCRdb lists only in-frame clones, some missing. The sample shows approximately 170,000 clones, 85% to 90% of them seen only once. Sequencing used peripheral blood. The receptors were sampled from a woman of 80 years or more with COVID-19, enrolled during active disease.

This chain joins TRBV24-1 and TRBJ2-3, with TRBD1 matching 12 bases. This CDR3 region has 20 residues. CDR1 and CDR2 from the germline V gene are KGHDR and SFDVKD. Trimming at V came to 4 bases and at J to 1 base, leaving 14 bases not matched to a gene. The DNA of the CDR3 is TGTGCCACCAGTGAGTATAAAGGGACAGGGGGCTCGTCGGGCACAGATACGCAGTATTTT. The encoded protein is CATSEYKGTGGSSGTDTQYF.

J is TRBJ2-5 and V is TRBV7-2; TRBD2 is a possible D gene (5 bases). CDR1 SGHTA and CDR2 FQGNSA come from the germline V gene. The CDR3 runs 16 residues. Between the trimmed V and J ends, which lost 2 bases and 2 bases, there was a span of 15 bases. The CDR3 nucleotides are TGTGCCAGCAGCTTATTTAGGCCTAGCTTACAAGAGACCCAGTACTTC. Amino acid sequence: CASSLFRPSLQETQYF.

The chain couples TRBV7-3 to TRBJ2-5, with 12 nucleotides matching TRBD2. Germline-derived CDR1 and CDR2 are SGHTA and FQGTGA. The CDR3 loop spans 14 amino acids. Trimming removed 5 bases from V and 4 bases from J; junction bases left unmatched: 2. DNA for the CDR3: TGTGCCAGCAGCCCGGGACTAGCGGGAGAGACCCAGTACTTC. Translated, it gives CASSPGLAGETQYF.